This T cell receptor (beta chain) was profiled in a study of CD8 T cells in ankylosing spondylitis. General observations from the study: Characteristic of ankylosing spondylitis blood, it appeared, was a TCR beta motif comprising several highly homologous variants. The authors reported significant enrichment of disease-linked clones in matched ankylosing spondylitis synovial fluid. Disease-associated clones were CD8+ and fairly uncommon in peripheral blood.

This clonotype was picked up a small number of times. Its cognate antigen is unknown. Libraries for TCR beta were made by quantitative 5'-RACE with molecular barcodes. TCRdb analysed the 5' RACE reads with MiXCR anew, one entry per CDR3 protein. The sample records hundreds of thousands of distinct CDR3 sequences, roughly 32% being singletons. CDR3 length: 12 amino acids. The trim removed 7 bases at V and 8 bases at J, leaving 5 bases unmatched. This sequence joins TRBV12-3 or TRBV12-4 and TRBJ2-1; 7 bases agree with TRBD1. This TCR came from a male donor with ankylosing spondylitis or in good health (not recorded which). Sequenced material: blood, either unsorted or a sorted T cell fraction (not recorded which). CDR3 in amino acids: CASIRGPHEQFF. The CDR3 bases are TGTGCCAGCATAAGGGGGCCCCATGAGCAGTTCTTC.